This T cell receptor (beta chain) is drawn from a study of Ad26.COV2.S vaccination and SARS-CoV-2 variants (dated by TCRdb to the early 2020s). With regard to the full study: Vaccine-arm donors came from COV1001, a multicentre, randomized, double-blind, placebo-controlled phase I-IIa trial of Ad26.COV2.S in healthy adults. Dosing of Ad26.COV2.S was intramuscular, at either 5x10^10 or 1x10^11 viral particles, delivered as one shot or as two shots spaced 56 days apart. The specificity and breadth of SARS-CoV-2-reactive T cell receptors after Ad26.COV2.S vaccination were assessed by TCRbeta repertoire sequencing. The TCR-sequenced set comprised approximately 30 samples: approximately 19 Ad26.COV2.S vaccine recipients, 5 placebo recipients and 8 SARS-CoV-2 convalescent individuals. Participants in the trial were split at random into five groups of five each, receiving low-dose or high-dose Ad26.COV2.S once or twice, or else placebo on both occasions. Blinding of investigators to trial group allocation was maintained during experiments and outcome assessment.

What the authors observed across the whole study: After vaccination, spike-specific CD8+ and CD4+ T cell responses were reported to show substantial breadth. The study was not powered for comparison of responses between vaccine doses or regimens. Non-spike TCR breadth was comparable between vaccine and placebo recipients, consistent with the vaccine containing only spike. The authors noted that total T cell responses may have been underestimated by the TCR breadth and depth analyses. Spike-specific TCR breadth was higher in Ad26.COV2.S recipients than in placebo recipients (P = 0.0014).

In regard to this clone: This receptor's antigen is unknown. No base quality information exists; no much larger clone differs at one position.

Trimming costs V 6 bases and J 15 bases, and their ends lie 18 bases apart. From the cysteine up to the phenylalanine, the CDR3 has a length of 12 residues. Only the CDR3 part of the read is kept: 36 bases, read in frame from the first base. CDR1 and CDR2 are drawn from the germline V gene: SGHVS, FNYEAQ. The immunoSEQ Assay was used to sequence TCRbeta CDR3 regions. After extraction, genomic DNA underwent amplification by bias-controlled multiplex PCR, followed by high-throughput sequencing. The published analysis was carried out like this. To quantify the absolute abundance of every unique TCRbeta CDR3 region, sequences were collapsed and filtered. T cell fraction was estimated by normalization of TCRbeta template counts to usable DNA, with usable DNA being measured through amplification of reference genes present in all nucleated cells. Repertoire TCRs were annotated as SARS-CoV-2-specific when V gene, CDR3 amino acid sequence and J gene were exactly matched to a known reactive TCR set. The reference SARS-CoV-2 TCR set came from MIRA and was filtered for enrichment in COVID-19-positive ImmuneCODE repertoires, removing public or cross-reactive TCRs. Using the MIRA antigens, annotated TCRs were further analysed by specific ORF or by position within an ORF. Breadth was defined as annotated unique rearrangements over total unique productive rearrangements; depth was the summed frequency of those rearrangements. Group comparisons of TCR breadth used two-sided Wilcoxon rank-sum tests. Not all clones reach the TCRdb copy of this immuneACCESS table, which keeps in-frame sequences only. Checked studies attribute under half of the gap to unresolved V genes and leave the rest unexplained. The DNA was the basis for D and trimming; V, J and clone size are from that table. Across this sample there are hundreds of thousands of clones, with around 90% seen only once. Less than 15% of the sample belongs to the ten largest clones.

The treatment or condition label here, explained by the study, means: some 20 received Ad26.COV2.S at low or high dose, single or two shots; several received placebo; per-sample allocation not given. For vaccine and placebo recipients, repertoires were sequenced using samples collected on day 63 after the first injection. Cohort 1b enrolled about 25 adults aged 18-55 years at a single site in Boston, USA, between 29 July and 7 August 2020. Ad26.COV2.S was a replication-incompetent adenovirus type 26 vector expressing a prefusion-stabilized SARS-CoV-2 spike protein from the original Wuhan strain. The chain employs TRBV7-6 and TRBJ2-1; the D region possibly corresponds to TRBD2 (5 bases align). Specimen: peripheral blood, collected in a trial of Ad26.COV2.S vaccine versus placebo. This sequence originates from a person aged 18 to 65 who received the Ad26.COV2.S COVID-19 vaccine or a placebo. The sequenced DNA: TGTGCCAGCAGTGCGCCACTAGGACGACTGTTCTTC. This is translated as CASSAPLGRLFF.